This TCR beta chain was identified during a study of OX40 agonist ivuxolimab in advanced cancers. Study-level findings and limits: At doses 0.1 to 3.0 mg/kg, CD4+ and CD8+ clones expanded.

CDR1 SGHNT and CDR2 YYREEE come from the germline V gene (reference sequence). Trimming cost V 4 bases and J 4 bases; bases outside gene matches: 4. CDR3 length: 14 residues. Notes on this clone: Its antigen is currently unknown.

Assay used: immunoSEQ multiplex PCR; TCRdb lists only in-frame clones, some missing. The repertoire includes roughly 88,000 clones, roughly 86% of them detected once, and 4.5% to 5.5% sits in the top ten. This TCR was recovered from an adult with an advanced solid tumor such as melanoma, head and neck, liver or kidney cancer. The sample was CD4+ or CD8+ T cells sorted from blood, taken in a trial of the OX40 agonist ivuxolimab. The chain employs TRBV5-4 and TRBJ2-1; 8 positions agree with TRBD1. In DNA form, the CDR3 reads TGTGCCAGCAGCAAAGACAGGGGATACAATGAGCAGTTCTTC. Protein product: CASSKDRGYNEQFF.